What follows is one T cell receptor beta chain and its context. Its antigen is unidentified. The data stem from a study of beta chain features in type 1 diabetes. Study context: There was similarity between patients and healthy donors in age, gender and cell yields. Study-level findings and limits: People with Type 1 diabetes carried modestly yet significantly shorter TCRB CDR3s in all four CD4+ subsets. At VDJ recombination sites, type 1 diabetes patients had fewer insertions and more deleted nucleotides. Patients' naive, central memory and Treg TCRB repertoires seemed closer to one another than those of healthy donors.

Investigators reverse transcribed all isolated RNA, so they sequenced expressed TCRB transcripts. There were 3 million to 4 million reads on average in the naive, central memory and regulatory T cell samples. Using immunoSEQ multiplex PCR, the repertoire was profiled, and TCRdb retains in-frame clones only, with some absent. The repertoire has roughly 700,000 clones, under 15% of them found once; the top ten carry 0.02% to 0.025%. The clonotype was recovered from a man younger than 30 with type 1 diabetes. Sequencing was carried out using naive CD4+ T cells from blood.

The CDR3 bases are TGTGCCAGCAGCCAAGATTCAGGGAGTCCCTATGGCTACACCTTC. Its translation: CASSQDSGSPYGYTF. The V gene is TRBV14, the J gene TRBJ1-2; D is possibly TRBD1 (5 bases). This CDR3 region has 15 residues. Germline CDR1 SGHDN, CDR2 FVKESK. V lost 0 bases and J lost 4, with 12 bases in between.